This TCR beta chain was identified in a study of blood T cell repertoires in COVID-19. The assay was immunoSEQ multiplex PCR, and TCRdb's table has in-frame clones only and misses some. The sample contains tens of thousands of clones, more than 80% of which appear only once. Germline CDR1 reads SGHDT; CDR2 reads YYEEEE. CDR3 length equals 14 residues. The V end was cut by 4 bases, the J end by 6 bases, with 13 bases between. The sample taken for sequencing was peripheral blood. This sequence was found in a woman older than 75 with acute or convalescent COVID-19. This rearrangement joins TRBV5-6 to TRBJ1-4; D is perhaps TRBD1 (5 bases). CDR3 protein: CASSTRGEHEKLFF. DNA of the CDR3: TGTGCCAGCAGCACCCGGGGGGAGCATGAAAAACTGTTTTTT.